The next 10 T cell receptor beta chains were all read from a single sample in a study of T cells in Graves' hyperthyroidism and ophthalmopathy. The source material, RNA transcripts, was used to amplify TCR beta CDR3 regions. HTBI primers were used for first-round RT-PCR of the TCR CDR3. TCRdb processed the multiplex PCR reads anew with MiXCR; each CDR3 protein has one entry. Seen here are 250,000 to 300,000 distinct CDR3 sequences, roughly 13% observed once, and the top ten hold 7% to 9%. The sample consisted of blood. These receptors all stem from a woman between 40 and 55 years old with Graves' hyperthyroidism.

This clonotype was recorded many times. The chain has TRBV28 and TRBJ2-2; perhaps D is TRBD1 or TRBD2 (5 bases each). V gave up 5 bases and J gave up 4 bases, with 14 bases separating them. The CDR3 has 15 amino acids. Germline V gene data show CDR1 as MDHEN and CDR2 as SYDVKM. As DNA, the CDR3 is TGTGCCAGCAGTCGCTCCGGGACCCGCACCGGGGAGCTGTTTTTT. As protein: CASSRSGTRTGELFF.

Many counts were recorded for this clonotype. The chain is built from TRBV2 and TRBJ1-1; D is perhaps TRBD1 (5 bases). V lost 5 bases to trimming and J lost 0 bases, with 28 bases between them. Germline CDR1 SNHLY, CDR2 FYNNEI. This CDR3 is 20 amino acids long. DNA of the CDR3: TGTGCCAGCAGTCAGCCGCGGGGGGTTGACATCTACACGATGAACACTGAAGCTTTCTTT. Translated, it gives CASSQPRGVDIYTMNTEAFF.

This clonotype was picked up many times. The chain couples TRBV20-1 to TRBJ1-2, with D possibly matching TRBD1 (6 bases). CDR1 is DFQATT, CDR2 SNEGSKA, per germline (reference sequence). This CDR3 region has 10 residues. V lost 6 bases to trimming and J lost 10 bases, with 12 bases between them. CDR3 residues: CSALKGDYTF. The DNA for the CDR3 is TGCAGTGCACTAAAGGGGGACTACACCTTC.

CDR3 DNA sequence: TGCAGTGCTGGGGGGAGCTCCTACAATGAGCAGTTCTTC. This codes for CSAGGSSYNEQFF. The rearrangement uses TRBV20-1 and TRBJ2-1; tentative D call: TRBD2 (6 bases). The CDR3 is 13 residues long. Deletions cut 5 bases from V and 0 bases from J, with 8 bases between. CDR1 is DFQATT, CDR2 SNEGSKA, per germline (reference sequence).

The rearrangement links TRBV12-3 or TRBV12-4 to TRBJ2-1; 8 nucleotides match TRBD2. CDR3 length: 14 amino acids. The junction had 10 bases not matched to a gene; V was cut back by 8 bases and J by 7 bases. CDR3 DNA: TGTGCCAGCCTTTCTAGCGGGCGATTGAATGAGCAGTTCTTC. As protein: CASLSSGRLNEQFF.

This clonotype was recorded many times. This chain links TRBV3-1 with TRBJ1-1; 8 positions agree with TRBD1. The CDR3 contains 14 residues. V shed 5 bases, J shed 11 bases, and the junction held 13 bases outside the gene matches. The germline V gene encodes CDR1 LGHDT and CDR2 YNNKEL (reference sequence). CDR3 residues: CASSFTGQGSPAFF. The CDR3 DNA follows: TGTGCCAGCAGCTTTACTGGACAGGGCTCTCCGGCTTTCTTT.

A few counts support this clonotype. The chain is built from TRBV4-2 and TRBJ2-3, with D uncertain. The CDR3 is 13 amino acids. Trimming shortened V by 0 bases and J by 4 bases, and 5 bases separated the two germline ends. From germline, CDR1 is LGHNA and CDR2 YNFKEQ. The CDR3 nucleotides read TGTGCCAGCAGCCAAGAAAGGGCAGATACGCAGTATTTT. Protein: CASSQERADTQYF.

This clonotype was recorded at least ten times. The chain recombines TRBV7-3 with TRBJ1-1; D not certain. V gave up 6 bases and J gave up 0 bases, with 17 bases separating them. From germline, CDR1 is SGHTA and CDR2 FQGTGA. This CDR3 spans 16 amino acids. CDR3 region: CASRSTPGDMNTEAFF. The CDR3 nucleotides are TGTGCCAGCAGGTCAACCCCTGGAGACATGAACACTGAAGCTTTCTTT.

V usage is TRBV7-9 and J usage is TRBJ2-7; 9 bases are shared with TRBD1. The V and J ends lost 1 base and 2 bases, in that order; junction bases with no gene match: 3. Germline V gene data show CDR1 as SEHNR and CDR2 as FQNEAQ (reference sequence). The CDR3 contains 15 residues. The CDR3 is CASSLEGDRAYEQYF. CDR3 nucleotide sequence: TGTGCCAGCAGCTTAGAGGGGGACAGGGCCTACGAGCAGTACTTC.

The sample holds many counts of this clonotype. The rearrangement joins TRBV12-3 or TRBV12-4 to TRBJ2-5, with 9 bases matching TRBD2. V was clipped by 6 bases and J by 2 bases; unmatched bases: 4. CDR3 length equals 14 residues. The CDR3 DNA sequence: TGTGCCAGCAGCCCGGGACTAGCTCAAGAGACCCAGTACTTC. Protein: CASSPGLAQETQYF.